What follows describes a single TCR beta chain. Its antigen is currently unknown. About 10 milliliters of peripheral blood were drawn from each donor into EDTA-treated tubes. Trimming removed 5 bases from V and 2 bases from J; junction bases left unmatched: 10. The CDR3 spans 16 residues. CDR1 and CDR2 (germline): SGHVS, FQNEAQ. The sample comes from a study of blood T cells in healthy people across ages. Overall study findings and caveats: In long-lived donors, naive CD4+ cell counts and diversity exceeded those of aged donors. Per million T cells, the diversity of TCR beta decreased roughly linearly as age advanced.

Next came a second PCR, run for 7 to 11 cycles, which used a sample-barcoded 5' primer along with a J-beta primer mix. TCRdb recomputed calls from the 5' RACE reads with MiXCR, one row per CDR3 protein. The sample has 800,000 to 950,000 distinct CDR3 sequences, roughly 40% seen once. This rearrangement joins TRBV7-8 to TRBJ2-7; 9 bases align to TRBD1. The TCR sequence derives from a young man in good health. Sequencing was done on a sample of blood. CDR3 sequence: CASSAARDRVPYEQYF. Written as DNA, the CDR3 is TGTGCCAGCAGCGCCGCCCGGGACAGGGTTCCCTACGAGCAGTACTTC.